The T cell receptor beta chain under discussion was sequenced for a study of blood T cell repertoires in COVID-19. The V end lost 3 bases, the J end lost 4 bases, and 13 bases lay between the germline ends. CDR3 length: 14 residues. Germline V gene sequence: CDR1 SGDLS, CDR2 YYNGEE. Assay: immunoSEQ multiplex PCR; the TCRdb copy retains only in-frame clones and omits some. The sample includes approximately 300,000 clones, 85% of them seen just once. The chain is built from TRBV9 and TRBJ1-1; D is perhaps TRBD1 (6 bases). The material sequenced was PBMCs or T cells enriched from blood (not recorded which). This clonotype originated in a woman in her twenties or thirties who had been exposed to COVID-19. As DNA, the CDR3 is TGTGCCAGCAGCGGCCCTAGGGGGTCCACTGAAGCTTTCTTT. Protein sequence: CASSGPRGSTEAFF.